This T cell receptor beta chain was found in a study of Tregs in tolerant kidney transplant recipients. CD4+CD25+CD127- Tregs, CD4+CD25- non-Tregs, CD4 and CD8 cells were sorted. Remarks on this clone: Its antigen is currently unknown.

Study-wide findings and caveats: Activated donor B cell expansion appeared to reveal the most relevant donor-specific TCRbeta repertoire.

The data were produced by immunoSEQ multiplex PCR, yet TCRdb's version contains in-frame clones alone and is incomplete. The table includes 75,000 to 80,000 clones, approximately 90% detected once. The germline CDR1 and CDR2 sequences are MNHNS and SASEGT. The CDR3 contains 14 residues. V gave up 6 bases and J gave up 4 bases; unmatched junction bases: 6. The sequence derives from a human donor who received a combined kidney and bone marrow transplant. This sequence joins TRBV6-1 and TRBJ1-3, with TRBD1 matching over 7 bases. Sample: Tregs from blood, taken before the transplant. The CDR3 loop is CASSLTGVGNTIYF. CDR3 DNA sequence: TGTGCCAGCAGCCTAACAGGGGTAGGAAACACCATATATTTT.